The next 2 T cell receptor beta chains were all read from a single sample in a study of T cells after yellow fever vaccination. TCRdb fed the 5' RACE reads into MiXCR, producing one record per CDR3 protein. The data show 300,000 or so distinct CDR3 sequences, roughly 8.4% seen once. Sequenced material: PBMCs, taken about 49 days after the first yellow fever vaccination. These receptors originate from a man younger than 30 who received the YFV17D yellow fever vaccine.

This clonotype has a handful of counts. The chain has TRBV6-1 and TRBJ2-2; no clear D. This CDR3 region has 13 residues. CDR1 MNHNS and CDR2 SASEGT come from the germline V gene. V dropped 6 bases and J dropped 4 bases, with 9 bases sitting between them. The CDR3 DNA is TGTGCCAGCAGAGGCCCAGGCACCGGGGAGCTGTTTTTT. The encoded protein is CASRGPGTGELFF.

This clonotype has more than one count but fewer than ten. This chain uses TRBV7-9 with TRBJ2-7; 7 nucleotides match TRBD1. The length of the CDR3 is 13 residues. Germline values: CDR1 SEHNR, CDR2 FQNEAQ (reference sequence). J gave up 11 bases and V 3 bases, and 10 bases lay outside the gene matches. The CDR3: CASSFAEDTGEYF. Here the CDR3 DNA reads TGTGCCAGCAGCTTCGCGGAGGACACAGGGGAGTACTTC.